This paragraph reports one T cell receptor (beta chain). The target antigen is unknown. This sample includes further DNA sequences coding for the same CDR3. Method: immunoSEQ multiplex PCR; TCRdb's copy keeps in-frame clones and lacks some. The sample lists about 1 million clones; roughly 80% were seen once. The data derive from a study of shared clonotypes between healthy human individuals. Trimming removed 2 bases from V and 4 bases from J, with 12 bases in between. The CDR3 length is 15 residues. CDR1 SGHRS and CDR2 YFSETQ come from the germline V gene. Whole-study results and caveats: Naive CD4 clonotype sharing across several donors was around 5%.

Caucasian adults residing in Nashville, Tennessee made up all the donors. Sequencing input: memory CD4+ T cells sorted from blood. The subset here: CD45RA-negative fraction. This clonotype was sampled from a man between 18 and 29 years old in good health. The chain links TRBV5-1 to TRBJ2-2; D might be TRBD1 (5 bases). The CDR3 DNA is TGCGCCAGCAGCTTTGGGCAGGGAAGCACCGGGGAGCTGTTTTTT. This codes for CASSFGQGSTGELFF.